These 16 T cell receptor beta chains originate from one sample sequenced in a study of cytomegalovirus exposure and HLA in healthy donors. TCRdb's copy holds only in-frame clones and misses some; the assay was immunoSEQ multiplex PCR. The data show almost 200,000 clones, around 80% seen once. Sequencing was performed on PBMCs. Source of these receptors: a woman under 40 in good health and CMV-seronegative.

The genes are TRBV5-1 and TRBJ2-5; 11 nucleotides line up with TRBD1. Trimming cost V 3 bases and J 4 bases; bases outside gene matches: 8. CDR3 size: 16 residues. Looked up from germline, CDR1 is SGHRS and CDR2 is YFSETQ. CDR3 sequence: CASSSSGTGGRETQYF. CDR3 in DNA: TGCGCCAGCAGCTCTTCCGGGACAGGGGGTAGAGAGACCCAGTACTTC.

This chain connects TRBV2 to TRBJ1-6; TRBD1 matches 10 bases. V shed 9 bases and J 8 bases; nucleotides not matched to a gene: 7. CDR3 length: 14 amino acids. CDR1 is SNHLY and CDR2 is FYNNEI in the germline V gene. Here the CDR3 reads CASLRDRGDSPLHF. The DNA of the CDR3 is TGTGCCAGTCTTAGGGACAGGGGAGATTCACCCCTCCACTTT. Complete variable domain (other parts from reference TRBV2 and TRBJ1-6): EPEVTQTPSHQVTQMGQEVILRCVPISNHLYFYWYRQILGQKVEFLVSFYNNEISEKSEIFDDQFSVERPDGSNFTLKIRSTKLEDSAMYFCASLRDRGDSPLHFGNGTRLTVT.

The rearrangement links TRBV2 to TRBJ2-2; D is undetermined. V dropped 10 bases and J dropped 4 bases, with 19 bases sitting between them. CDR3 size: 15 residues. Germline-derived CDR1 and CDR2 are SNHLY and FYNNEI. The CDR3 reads CATRIQSGGTGELFF. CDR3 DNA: TGTGCCACCCGGATCCAGTCGGGTGGCACCGGGGAGCTGTTTTTT.

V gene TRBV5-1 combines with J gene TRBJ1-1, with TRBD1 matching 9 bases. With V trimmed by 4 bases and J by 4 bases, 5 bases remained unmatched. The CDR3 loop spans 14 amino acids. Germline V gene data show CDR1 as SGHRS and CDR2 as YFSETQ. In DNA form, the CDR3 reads TGCGCCAGCAGCGGACAGGGGATGAGCACTGAAGCTTTCTTT. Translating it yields CASSGQGMSTEAFF.

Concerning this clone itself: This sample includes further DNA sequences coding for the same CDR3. CDR3 nucleotides: TGCGCCAGCAGCTTCGGAGGATCTAATGAAAAACTGTTTTTT. Protein: CASSFGGSNEKLFF. The chain has TRBV5-1 and TRBJ1-4; D uncertain. The germline V gene encodes CDR1 SGHRS and CDR2 YFSETQ. Trimming pared 2 bases from V and 3 bases from J, leaving 8 bases between. CDR3 length: 14 residues.

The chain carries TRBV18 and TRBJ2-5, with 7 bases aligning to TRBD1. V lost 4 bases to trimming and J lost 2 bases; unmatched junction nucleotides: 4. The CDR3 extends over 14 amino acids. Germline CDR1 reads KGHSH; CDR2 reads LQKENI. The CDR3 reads CASSRNRGQETQYF. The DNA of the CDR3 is TGTGCCAGCTCACGAAACAGGGGTCAAGAGACCCAGTACTTC.

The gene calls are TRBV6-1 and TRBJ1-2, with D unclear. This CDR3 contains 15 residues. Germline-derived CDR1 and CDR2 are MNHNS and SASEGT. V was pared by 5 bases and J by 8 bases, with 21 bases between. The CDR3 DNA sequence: TGTGCCAGCAGTAACAGCGGGGAAGGTATAGGGGGCTACACCTTC. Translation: CASSNSGEGIGGYTF.

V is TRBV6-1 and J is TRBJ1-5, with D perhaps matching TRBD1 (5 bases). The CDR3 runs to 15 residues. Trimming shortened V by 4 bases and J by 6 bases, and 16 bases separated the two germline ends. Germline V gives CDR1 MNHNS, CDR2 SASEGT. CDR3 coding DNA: TGTGCCAGCAGTGTACCGCAGGGTCTGGGTCAGCCCCAGCATTTT. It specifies CASSVPQGLGQPQHF.

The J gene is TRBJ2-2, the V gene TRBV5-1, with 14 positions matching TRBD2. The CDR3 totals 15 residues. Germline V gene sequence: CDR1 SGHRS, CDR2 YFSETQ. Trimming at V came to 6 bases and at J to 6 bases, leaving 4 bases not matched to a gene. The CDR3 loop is CASNGLAGGPGELFF. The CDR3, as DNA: TGCGCCAGCAACGGACTAGCGGGAGGTCCCGGGGAGCTGTTTTTT.

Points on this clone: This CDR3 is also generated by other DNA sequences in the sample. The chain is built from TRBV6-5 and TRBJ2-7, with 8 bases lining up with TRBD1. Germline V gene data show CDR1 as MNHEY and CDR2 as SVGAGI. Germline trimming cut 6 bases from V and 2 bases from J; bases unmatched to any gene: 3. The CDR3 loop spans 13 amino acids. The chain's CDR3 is CASRQGQAYEQYF. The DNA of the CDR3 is TGTGCCAGCAGACAGGGACAGGCCTACGAGCAGTACTTC.

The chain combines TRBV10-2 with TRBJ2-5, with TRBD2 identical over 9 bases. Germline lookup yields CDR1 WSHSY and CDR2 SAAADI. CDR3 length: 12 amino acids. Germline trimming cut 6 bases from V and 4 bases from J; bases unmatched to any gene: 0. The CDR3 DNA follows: TGCGCCAGCAGGCGGGGGGGAGAGACCCAGTACTTC. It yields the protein CASRRGGETQYF.

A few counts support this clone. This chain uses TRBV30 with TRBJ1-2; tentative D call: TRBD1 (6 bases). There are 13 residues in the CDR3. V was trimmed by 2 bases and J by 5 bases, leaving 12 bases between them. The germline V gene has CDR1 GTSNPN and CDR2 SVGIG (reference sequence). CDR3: CAWSMGQLYGYTF. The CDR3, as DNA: TGTGCCTGGAGTATGGGACAATTATATGGCTACACCTTC. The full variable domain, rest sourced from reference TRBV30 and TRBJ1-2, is SQTIHQWPATLVQPVGSPLSLECTVEGTSNPNLYWYRQAAGRGLQLLFYSVGIGQISSEVPQNLSASRPQDRQFILSSKKLLLSDSGFYLCAWSMGQLYGYTFGSGTRLTVV.

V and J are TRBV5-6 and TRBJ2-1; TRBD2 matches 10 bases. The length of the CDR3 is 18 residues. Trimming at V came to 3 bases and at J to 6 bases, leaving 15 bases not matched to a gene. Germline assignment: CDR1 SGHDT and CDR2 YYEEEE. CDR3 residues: CASSSTSPGTSARNEQFF. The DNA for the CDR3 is TGTGCCAGCAGCTCCACCTCCCCCGGGACTAGCGCCCGCAATGAGCAGTTCTTC.

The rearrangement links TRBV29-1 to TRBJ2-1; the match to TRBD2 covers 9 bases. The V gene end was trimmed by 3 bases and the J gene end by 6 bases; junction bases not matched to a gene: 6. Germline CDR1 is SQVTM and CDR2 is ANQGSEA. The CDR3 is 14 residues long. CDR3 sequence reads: CSVEEGRGGNEQFF. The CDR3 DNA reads TGCAGCGTTGAGGAGGGGCGGGGGGGCAATGAGCAGTTCTTC.

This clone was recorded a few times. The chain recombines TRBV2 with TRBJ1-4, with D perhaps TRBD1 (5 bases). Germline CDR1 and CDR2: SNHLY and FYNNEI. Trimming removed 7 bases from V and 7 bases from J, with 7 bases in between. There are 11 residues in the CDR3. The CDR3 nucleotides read TGTGCCAGCACAGGGCGTGAAAAACTGTTTTTT. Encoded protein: CASTGREKLFF.

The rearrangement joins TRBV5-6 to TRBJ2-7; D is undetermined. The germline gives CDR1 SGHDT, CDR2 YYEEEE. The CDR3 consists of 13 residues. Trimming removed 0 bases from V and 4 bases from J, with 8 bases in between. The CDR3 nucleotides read TGTGCCAGCAGCTTGGGGCAGTATTACGAGCAGTACTTC. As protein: CASSLGQYYEQYF.